The 27 T cell receptor beta chains given below trace back to one sample, sequenced in a study of blood T cell repertoires in COVID-19. Sequenced by immunoSEQ multiplex PCR; TCRdb stores in-frame clones only, minus some. This sample carries 90,000 to 120,000 clones, 88% of them seen once, and the ten largest clones take around 7%. The sample comprised peripheral blood. Receptors originate from a man aged 45-65 years with active or convalescent COVID-19.

The rearrangement uses TRBV19 and TRBJ1-6; TRBD1 agrees at 10 bases. There are 18 residues in the CDR3. CDR1 LNHDA and CDR2 SQIVND come from the germline V gene (reference sequence). V lost 0 bases, J lost 1 base, and 3 bases stayed unmatched. This chain's CDR3 is CASSIDGTGESYNSPLHF. For the CDR3, the DNA is TGTGCCAGTAGTATAGATGGGACAGGGGAGTCCTATAATTCACCCCTCCACTTT.

This clone was recorded only once. The V call is TRBV7-6, the J call TRBJ1-4, with D unclear. CDR1 and CDR2 from the germline V gene are SGHVS and FNYEAQ. CDR3 length equals 14 residues. V was clipped by 4 bases and J by 0 bases, with 6 bases between them. CDR3 sequence: CASSSVPTNEKLFF. CDR3 in DNA: TGTGCCAGCAGCTCGGTCCCAACTAATGAAAAACTGTTTTTT.

CDR3 protein: CATHTLQGAWNEQFF. Written as DNA, the CDR3 is TGTGCCACCCACACTTTACAGGGAGCTTGGAATGAGCAGTTCTTC. The chain couples TRBV27 to TRBJ2-1; D is possibly TRBD1 (6 bases). In germline, CDR1 is MNHEY, CDR2 SMNVEV (reference sequence). V was shortened by 10 bases and J by 7 bases, with 23 bases between the two germline ends. The CDR3 runs 15 residues.

This clone was seen only once. V usage is TRBV7-2 and J usage is TRBJ2-2; 8 bases are shared with TRBD2. This CDR3 contains 15 residues. V lost 2 bases, J lost 6 bases, and 5 bases stayed unmatched. Germline V lookup: CDR1 SGHTA, CDR2 FQGNSA. As DNA, the CDR3 is TGTGCCAGCAGCTTAAGCGGGAGAGGCCCCGGGGAGCTGTTTTTT. As protein: CASSLSGRGPGELFF.

This chain joins TRBV28 and TRBJ2-1, with TRBD2 identical over 7 bases. The V segment lost 1 base and the J segment 3 bases; nucleotides outside the gene matches: 12. Germline CDR1 and CDR2: MDHEN and SYDVKM. This CDR3 spans 18 amino acids. CDR3 sequence reads: CASSLSWGGREVYNEQFF. CDR3 coding DNA: TGTGCCAGCAGTTTATCATGGGGGGGACGGGAGGTCTACAATGAGCAGTTCTTC.

Details on this clone: Given a much more abundant clone one base away, this may be a read error. The rearrangement links TRBV11-2 to TRBJ2-1, with D hard to call. Germline V gives CDR1 SGHAT, CDR2 FQNNGV. This CDR3 spans 12 amino acids. Trimming stripped 1 base from V and 8 bases from J, with 6 bases between. The CDR3 DNA sequence: TGTGCCAGCAGCTTAGTCCGGGATGAGCAGTTCTTC. Its protein is CASSLVRDEQFF.

V gene TRBV28 combines with J gene TRBJ2-7; 9 nucleotides agree with TRBD2. CDR1 is MDHEN, CDR2 SYDVKM, per germline. The CDR3 extends over 15 amino acids. The V gene end was trimmed by 3 bases and the J gene end by 7 bases; junction bases not matched to a gene: 10. The CDR3 sequence is CASSFIGGRAREQYF. The DNA for the CDR3 is TGTGCCAGCAGTTTCATCGGCGGGAGGGCCCGGGAGCAGTACTTC.

This rearrangement joins TRBV28 to TRBJ1-1; TRBD1 matches at 7 bases. This CDR3 has 15 residues. V lost 2 bases and J lost 4; bases outside the gene matches: 7. The germline V gene has CDR1 MDHEN and CDR2 SYDVKM. The CDR3 region is CASSLTQGIVTEAFF. The CDR3 coding sequence is TGTGCCAGCAGTTTAACACAGGGGATTGTCACTGAAGCTTTCTTT.

This rearrangement joins TRBV13 to TRBJ2-4, with D possibly TRBD2 on 6 matching bases. CDR1 is PRHDT and CDR2 is FYEKMQ in the germline V gene (reference sequence). The ends were cut back, 5 bases at V and 9 bases at J, with 11 bases in the middle. This CDR3 is 12 amino acids long. As DNA, the CDR3 is TGTGCCAGCAGCCCGGAGGGGAGCATTCAGTACTTC. It translates to CASSPEGSIQYF.

This clone was seen a single time. This rearrangement joins TRBV4-1 to TRBJ1-1; D unclear. CDR1 is MGHRA, CDR2 YSYEKL, per germline. Deletions cut 1 base from V and 6 bases from J, with 15 bases between. There are 15 residues in the CDR3. The CDR3 loop reads CASSQGPFLEAEAFF. In DNA, the CDR3 is TGCGCCAGCAGCCAAGGGCCCTTCCTCGAGGCTGAAGCTTTCTTT.

Only a few counts were recorded for this clone. The V call is TRBV7-9, the J call TRBJ2-5; 13 bases are a match to TRBD2. Trimming removed 5 bases from V and 5 bases from J; junction bases left unmatched: 14. This CDR3 contains 18 residues. CDR1 and CDR2 (germline): SEHNR, FQNEAQ (reference sequence). CDR3 sequence reads: CASSPRLAGGSFVETQYF. In nucleotides, the CDR3 is TGTGCCAGCAGCCCCAGACTAGCGGGAGGCTCGTTTGTCGAGACCCAGTACTTC.

The CDR3 reads CASSPGGAGTGELFF. The CDR3, as DNA: TGTGCCAGCAGTCCAGGGGGCGCTGGCACCGGGGAGCTGTTTTTT. The chain carries TRBV5-6 and TRBJ2-2; 8 bases are a match to TRBD1. Germline trimming cut 5 bases from V and 4 bases from J; bases unmatched to any gene: 7. CDR1 is SGHDT, CDR2 YYEEEE, per germline. This CDR3 contains 15 residues.

The J gene is TRBJ1-4, the V gene TRBV2; the match to TRBD1 covers 11 bases. From germline, CDR1 is SNHLY and CDR2 FYNNEI. Trimming took 3 bases from V and 4 from J; bases not matched to a gene: 1. The CDR3 runs to 15 residues. The DNA for the CDR3 is TGTGCCAGCAGTGAGGACAGGGGGCTTAATGAAAAACTGTTTTTT. Its translation: CASSEDRGLNEKLFF.

This chain uses TRBV6-5 with TRBJ2-3; D may be TRBD1 (6 bases). CDR1 is MNHEY and CDR2 is SVGAGI in the germline V gene. The CDR3 is 13 amino acids. Trimming left V 7 bases short and J 4 bases short, with 12 bases between. This CDR3 is CASTTSGADTQYF. Here the CDR3 DNA reads TGTGCCAGCACCACCTCAGGGGCAGATACGCAGTATTTT.

The V call is TRBV5-1, the J call TRBJ1-3; D is unclear. The CDR3 has 15 residues. V was shortened by 1 base and J by 0 bases, with 8 bases between the two germline ends. Germline loops: CDR1 SGHRS, CDR2 YFSETQ. The CDR3 loop reads CASSLPGSSGNTIYF. In DNA, the CDR3 is TGCGCCAGCAGCTTGCCGGGAAGCTCTGGAAACACCATATATTTT.

Concerning this clone itself: Other DNA sequences within the sample encode an identical CDR3. The CDR3 reads CASSEDRGHTDTQYF. CDR3 DNA: TGTGCCAGCAGTGAAGACAGGGGTCACACAGATACGCAGTATTTT. J is TRBJ2-3 and V is TRBV2, with TRBD1 matching 7 bases. The V gene end was trimmed by 1 base and the J gene end by 2 bases; junction bases not matched to a gene: 3. Per the germline V gene, CDR1 is SNHLY and CDR2 is FYNNEI. There are 15 residues in the CDR3.

CDR3 loop: CASSPLSTGTGNTIYF. The DNA of the CDR3 is TGTGCCAGCTCACCTCTCTCCACAGGGACTGGAAACACCATATATTTT. This chain connects TRBV18 to TRBJ1-3; possibly TRBD1 for D (6 bases). V lost 3 bases to trimming and J lost 2 bases, with 14 bases between them. Per the germline V gene, CDR1 is KGHSH and CDR2 is LQKENI. The CDR3 extends over 16 amino acids.

This chain joins TRBV27 and TRBJ2-5; TRBD1 matches at 9 bases. Germline V gene data show CDR1 as MNHEY and CDR2 as SMNVEV (reference sequence). V was pared by 1 base and J by 4 bases, with 4 bases of the junction left unmatched. The CDR3 contains 15 residues. CDR3 DNA sequence: TGTGCCAGCAGTTTATGGACAGGGGCGCGAGAGACCCAGTACTTC. Residues: CASSLWTGARETQYF.

The rearrangement uses TRBV5-6 and TRBJ1-2, with D unclear. The CDR3 sequence is 13 residues long. Germline V gene data show CDR1 as SGHDT and CDR2 as YYEEEE. The V end was cut by 0 bases, the J end by 8 bases, with 11 bases between. The CDR3 reads CASSLVAVRGYTF. CDR3 DNA sequence: TGTGCCAGCAGCTTGGTGGCAGTGAGGGGCTACACCTTC.

The CDR3, as DNA: TGTGCCAGCAGCTTAGGTCCCAATAGCGGGACCGGGGAGCTGTTTTTT. This gives the protein CASSLGPNSGTGELFF. The chain uses TRBV11-3 and TRBJ2-2, with 7 bases aligning to TRBD2. V dropped 1 base and J dropped 5; count of bases not matched to a gene: 7. Germline lookup yields CDR1 SGHNT and CDR2 YENEEA. This CDR3 region has 16 residues. The full variable domain, rest sourced from reference TRBV11-3 and TRBJ2-2, is EAGVVQSPRYKIIEKKQPVAFWCNPISGHNTLYWYLQNLGQGPELLIRYENEEAVDDSQLPKDRFSAERLKGVDSTLKIQPAELGDSAVYLCASSLGPNSGTGELFFGEGSRLTVL.

The chain carries TRBV27 and TRBJ1-2, with a tentative D call TRBD1 (5 bases). The CDR3 sequence is 14 residues long. Per germline, CDR1 MNHEY and CDR2 SMNVEV (reference sequence). V was pared by 5 bases and J by 2 bases, with 12 bases between. CDR3 protein: CASSPRGGNYGYTF. CDR3 nucleotides: TGTGCCAGCAGTCCCCGGGGGGGGAACTATGGCTACACCTTC.

As concerns this clone: The junction departs from the called germline gene at one end, perhaps through a read error. The rearrangement links TRBV5-1 to TRBJ2-2; TRBD1 aligns across 12 bases. The CDR3 length is 16 residues. Germline loops: CDR1 SGHRS, CDR2 YFSETQ. CDR3 coding DNA: TGCGCCAGCAGGTTGGGACAGGGGGCCGGCACCGGGGAGCTGTTTTTT. It encodes CASRLGQGAGTGELFF. The whole variable domain, filled in from reference TRBV5-1 and TRBJ2-2, reads KAGVTQTPRYLIKTRGQQVTLSCSPISGHRSVSWYQQTPGQGLQFLFEYFSETQRNKGNFPGRFSGRQFSNSRSEMNVSTLELGDSALYLCASRLGQGAGTGELFFGEGSRLTVL.

This clone has a handful of counts. The genes are TRBV27 and TRBJ1-2, with 10 bases that match TRBD1. From germline, CDR1 is MNHEY and CDR2 SMNVEV (reference sequence). The CDR3 has 14 residues. Unmatched junction bases numbered 8, after V lost 6 bases and J lost 7 bases. CDR3 loop: CASRTGTGVGGYTF. The DNA of the CDR3 is TGTGCCAGCAGAACCGGGACAGGGGTGGGTGGCTACACCTTC.

The CDR3 protein is CASSFPGQSNYGYTF. The CDR3 region has the DNA TGTGCCAGCAGCTTCCCGGGACAGAGTAACTATGGCTACACCTTC. The chain is built from TRBV7-8 and TRBJ1-2; 7 positions agree with TRBD1. The V gene end was trimmed by 3 bases and the J gene end by 1 base; junction bases not matched to a gene: 5. Germline V gene sequence: CDR1 SGHVS, CDR2 FQNEAQ. The CDR3 extends over 15 amino acids.

The rearrangement links TRBV7-2 to TRBJ2-1, with 10 positions matching TRBD2. V dropped 5 bases and J dropped 2; count of bases not matched to a gene: 9. CDR3 length equals 17 residues. Germline CDR1 SGHTA, CDR2 FQGNSA. The CDR3 is CASSGPAGGPTYNEQFF. CDR3 in DNA: TGTGCCAGCAGCGGTCCAGCGGGAGGGCCGACCTACAATGAGCAGTTCTTC.

This rearrangement joins TRBV27 to TRBJ2-1, with 8 bases that match TRBD2. This CDR3 spans 15 amino acids. Germline lookup yields CDR1 MNHEY and CDR2 SMNVEV (reference sequence). V was pared by 8 bases and J by 4 bases, with 10 bases of the junction left unmatched. The CDR3 region is CASALGLGNYNEQFF. CDR3 nucleotides: TGTGCCAGCGCCCTGGGACTAGGAAATTACAATGAGCAGTTCTTC.

In DNA, the CDR3 is TGTGCCAGTCTCCAGGGGTGGGGCTCTGAAGCTTTCTTT. Its translation: CASLQGWGSEAFF. The J gene is TRBJ1-1, the V gene TRBV19; the D gene is possibly TRBD1 (6 bases). The germline V and J ends were trimmed by 8 bases and 6 bases, with 16 bases remaining between them. CDR3 length: 13 residues. From germline, CDR1 is LNHDA and CDR2 SQIVND (reference sequence).